The 9 T cell receptor beta chains presented below share a single source sample, sequenced in a study of Graves' ophthalmopathy and Graves' hyperthyroidism. RNA served as the template for amplifying TCR beta CDR3 regions. HTBI primers primed a first-round RT-PCR, and a second-round multiplex PCR followed. TCRdb itself ran the multiplex PCR reads through MiXCR, one entry per CDR3 protein. This sample has around 470,000 distinct CDR3 sequences; roughly an eighth occur once, and the top ten carry roughly 9.8%. The sample taken for sequencing was blood. All receptors derive from a woman in her 30s with Graves' ophthalmopathy.

This clonotype has ten or more counts. The V call is TRBV11-2, the J call TRBJ2-5; 10 bases align to TRBD2. Germline lookup yields CDR1 SGHAT and CDR2 FQNNGV. V lost 1 base and J lost 5; bases outside the gene matches: 10. CDR3 size: 17 residues. For the CDR3, the DNA is TGTGCCAGCAGCTTAGGTCGAGCGGGGGGGCCCCGGGAGACCCAGTACTTC. Translation gives CASSLGRAGGPRETQYF.

This clonotype was seen ten or more times. The gene calls are TRBV28 and TRBJ2-3, with D uncertain. The CDR3 extends over 14 amino acids. Germline CDR1 MDHEN, CDR2 SYDVKM. V was trimmed by 10 bases and J by 2 bases, leaving 16 bases between them. The chain's CDR3 is CATGRALDTDTQYF. The CDR3 DNA reads as TGTGCCACAGGACGGGCGCTGGACACAGATACGCAGTATTTT.

This clonotype was seen ten or more times. This chain connects TRBV20-1 to TRBJ1-6; perhaps TRBD1 as D (6 bases). Germline V gives CDR1 DFQATT, CDR2 SNEGSKA (reference sequence). This CDR3 contains 16 residues. Trimming cost V 3 bases and J 3 bases, with 15 bases left between them. CDR3 region: CSASRTGRDYNSPLHF. The CDR3 DNA sequence: TGCAGTGCTAGCCGAACAGGGCGCGACTATAATTCACCCCTCCACTTT.

The J gene is TRBJ2-4, the V gene TRBV12-1; TRBD2 is the table's D call, not checked against the DNA. TRBV12-1 is a known pseudogene. The CDR3 extends over 22 amino acids. The CDR3: CASSFGLAGEEGRRLAKNIQYF. CDR3 coding DNA: TGTGCCAGCAGCTTTGGACTAGCGGGAGAAGAGGGCAGAAGACTAGCCAAAAACATTCAGTACTTC.

This clonotype was recorded at least ten times. This sequence joins TRBV10-1 and TRBJ2-7; tentative D call: TRBD2 (5 bases). CDR1 is WNHNN, CDR2 SYGVQD, per germline (reference sequence). Trimming removed 7 bases at V and 4 bases at J, with 17 bases between. The CDR3 runs to 14 residues. The CDR3 DNA reads as TGCGCCAGCACCGGCACCCTTCTAGCTTACGAGCAGTACTTC. Amino acids: CASTGTLLAYEQYF.

This clonotype appeared many times. The V gene is TRBV5-1, the J gene TRBJ1-2; D is perhaps TRBD1 (6 bases). The CDR3 extends over 15 amino acids. Germline assignment: CDR1 SGHRS and CDR2 YFSETQ. With 3 bases removed from V and 6 bases from J, the gap between germline ends came to 18 bases. The CDR3 DNA is TGCGCCAGCAGCTGGGACGGGCAGGGGCCGGATGGCTACACCTTC. Its protein is CASSWDGQGPDGYTF.

This clonotype occurred many times. The V and J genes are TRBV7-9 and TRBJ2-7; TRBD1 is a possible D gene (7 bases). The V end was cut by 2 bases, the J end by 3 bases, with 14 bases between. There are 15 residues in the CDR3. Germline CDR1 reads SEHNR; CDR2 reads FQNEAQ (reference sequence). CDR3 protein: CASSLQGGKLYEQYF. The CDR3, as DNA: TGTGCCAGCAGCTTACAGGGGGGCAAGCTCTACGAGCAGTACTTC. Full variable domain (rest looked up from reference TRBV7-9 and TRBJ2-7): DTGVSQNPRHKITKRGQNVTFRCDPISEHNRLYWYRQTLGQGPEFLTYFQNEAQLEKSRLLSDRFSAERPKGSFSTLEIQRTEQGDSAMYLCASSLQGGKLYEQYFGPGTRLTVT.

This clonotype was found many times. V usage is TRBV20-1 and J usage is TRBJ2-5, with TRBD2 matching 8 bases. Germline-derived CDR1 and CDR2 are DFQATT and SNEGSKA (reference sequence). The length of the CDR3 is 12 residues. Trimming took 5 bases from V and 5 from J; bases not matched to a gene: 4. The CDR3 spells CSAGAGEETQYF. The CDR3 DNA reads as TGCAGTGCTGGAGCGGGAGAGGAGACCCAGTACTTC.

A remark on this clonotype: This may be a read error, as it is one base from a much larger clone. This chain joins TRBV9 and TRBJ2-5, with a tentative D call TRBD2 (5 bases). From germline, CDR1 is SGDLS and CDR2 YYNGEE. This CDR3 has 14 residues. Trimming left V 1 base short and J 3 bases short, with 10 bases between. The CDR3 protein is CASSVLIGKETQYF. DNA of the CDR3: TGTGCCAGCAGCGTACTGATCGGGAAAGAGACCCAGTACTTC.